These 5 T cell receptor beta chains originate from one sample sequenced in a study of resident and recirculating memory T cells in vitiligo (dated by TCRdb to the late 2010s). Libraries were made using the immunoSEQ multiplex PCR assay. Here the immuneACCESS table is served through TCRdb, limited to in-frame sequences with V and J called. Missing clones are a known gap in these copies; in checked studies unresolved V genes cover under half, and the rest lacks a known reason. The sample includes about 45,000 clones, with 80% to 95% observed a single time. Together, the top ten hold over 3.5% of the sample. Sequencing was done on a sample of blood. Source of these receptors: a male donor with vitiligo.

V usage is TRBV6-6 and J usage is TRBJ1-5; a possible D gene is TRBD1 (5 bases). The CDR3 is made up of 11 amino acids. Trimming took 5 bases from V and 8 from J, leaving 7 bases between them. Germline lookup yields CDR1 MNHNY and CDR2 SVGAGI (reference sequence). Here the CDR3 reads CASSIGEPQHF. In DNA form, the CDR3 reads TGTGCCAGCAGTATAGGGGAGCCCCAGCATTTT.

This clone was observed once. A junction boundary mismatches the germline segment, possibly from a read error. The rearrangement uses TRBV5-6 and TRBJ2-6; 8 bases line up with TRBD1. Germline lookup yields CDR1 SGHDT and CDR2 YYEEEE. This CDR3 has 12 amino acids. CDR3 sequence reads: CASSLGVGTGGF. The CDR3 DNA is TGTGCCAGCAGCCTTGGCGTAGGGACAGGAGGTTTC.

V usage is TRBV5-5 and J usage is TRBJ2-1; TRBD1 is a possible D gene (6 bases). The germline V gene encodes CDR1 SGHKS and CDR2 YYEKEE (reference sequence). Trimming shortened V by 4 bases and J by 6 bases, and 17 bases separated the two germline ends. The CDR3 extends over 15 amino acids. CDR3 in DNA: TGTGCCAGCAGCCATTCCACAGGGACGGGCAATGAGCAGTTCTTC. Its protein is CASSHSTGTGNEQFF. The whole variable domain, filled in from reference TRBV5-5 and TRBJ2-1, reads DAGVTQSPTHLIKTRGQQVTLRCSPISGHKSVSWYQQVLGQGPQFIFQYYEKEERGRGNFPDRFSARQFPNYSSELNVNALLLGDSALYLCASSHSTGTGNEQFFGPGTRLTVL.

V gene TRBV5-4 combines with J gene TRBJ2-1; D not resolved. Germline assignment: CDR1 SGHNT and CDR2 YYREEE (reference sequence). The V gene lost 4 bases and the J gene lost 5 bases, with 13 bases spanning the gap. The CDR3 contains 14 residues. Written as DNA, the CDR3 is TGTGCCAGCAGCCCTCTAGGTCAAGACAATGAGCAGTTCTTC. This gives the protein CASSPLGQDNEQFF.

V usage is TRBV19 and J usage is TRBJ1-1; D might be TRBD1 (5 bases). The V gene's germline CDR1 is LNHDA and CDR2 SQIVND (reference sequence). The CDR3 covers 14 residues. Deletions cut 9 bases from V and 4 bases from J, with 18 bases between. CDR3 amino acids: CASNQGFWGTEAFF. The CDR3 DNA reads TGTGCCAGCAACCAGGGTTTTTGGGGCACTGAAGCTTTCTTT.